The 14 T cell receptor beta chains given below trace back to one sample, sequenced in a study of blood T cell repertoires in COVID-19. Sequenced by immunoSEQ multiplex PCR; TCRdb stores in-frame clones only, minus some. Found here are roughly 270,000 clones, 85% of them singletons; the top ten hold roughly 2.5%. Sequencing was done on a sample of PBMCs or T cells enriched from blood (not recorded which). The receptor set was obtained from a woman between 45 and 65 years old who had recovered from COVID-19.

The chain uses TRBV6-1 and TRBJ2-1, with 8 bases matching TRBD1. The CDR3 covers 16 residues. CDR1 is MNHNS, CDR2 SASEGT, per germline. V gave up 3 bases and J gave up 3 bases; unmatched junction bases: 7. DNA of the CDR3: TGTGCCAGCAGTGAGGAGACAGGGGACCTCTACAATGAGCAGTTCTTC. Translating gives CASSEETGDLYNEQFF.

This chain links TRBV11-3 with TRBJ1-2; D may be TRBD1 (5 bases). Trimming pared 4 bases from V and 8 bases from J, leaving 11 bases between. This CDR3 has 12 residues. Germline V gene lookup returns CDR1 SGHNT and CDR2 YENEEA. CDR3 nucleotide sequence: TGTGCCAGCAGCTCAGCGGGGGAAGGCTACACCTTC. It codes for CASSSAGEGYTF.

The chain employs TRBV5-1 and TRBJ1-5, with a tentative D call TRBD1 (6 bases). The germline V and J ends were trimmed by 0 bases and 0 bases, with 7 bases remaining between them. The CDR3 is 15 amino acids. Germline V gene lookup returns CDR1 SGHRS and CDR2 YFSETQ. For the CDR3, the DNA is TGCGCCAGCAGCTTGGGGACAGCTAGCAATCAGCCCCAGCATTTT. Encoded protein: CASSLGTASNQPQHF.

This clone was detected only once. The CDR3 nucleotides are TGTGCCAGCAGTTACGGGAGACGGAATGAAAAACTGTTTTTT. As protein: CASSYGRRNEKLFF. The chain recombines TRBV6-5 with TRBJ1-4; D is undetermined. Trimming removed 2 bases from V and 5 bases from J, with 9 bases in between. Germline-derived CDR1 and CDR2 are MNHEY and SVGAGI. The CDR3 is made up of 14 amino acids.

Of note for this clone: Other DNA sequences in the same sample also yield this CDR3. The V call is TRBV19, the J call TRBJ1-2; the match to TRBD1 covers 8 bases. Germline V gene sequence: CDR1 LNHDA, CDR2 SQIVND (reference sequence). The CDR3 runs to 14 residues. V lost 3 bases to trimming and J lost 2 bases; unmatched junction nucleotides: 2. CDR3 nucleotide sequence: TGTGCCAGTAGTATCGGGACAGGAAACTATGGCTACACCTTC. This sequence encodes CASSIGTGNYGYTF. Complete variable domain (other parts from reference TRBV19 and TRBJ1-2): DGGITQSPKYLFRKEGQNVTLSCEQNLNHDAMYWYRQDPGQGLRLIYYSQIVNDFQKGDIAEGYSVSREKKESFPLTVTSAQKNPTAFYLCASSIGTGNYGYTFGSGTRLTVV.

The CDR3 protein is CASSQEGQTSYGYTF. CDR3 DNA sequence: TGTGCCAGCAGCCAAGAAGGACAGACCTCCTATGGCTACACCTTC. The chain has TRBV4-2 and TRBJ1-2, with D possibly TRBD1 on 6 matching bases. There are 15 residues in the CDR3. Germline loops: CDR1 LGHNA, CDR2 YNFKEQ. V lost 0 bases, J lost 4 bases, and 12 bases lay in between.

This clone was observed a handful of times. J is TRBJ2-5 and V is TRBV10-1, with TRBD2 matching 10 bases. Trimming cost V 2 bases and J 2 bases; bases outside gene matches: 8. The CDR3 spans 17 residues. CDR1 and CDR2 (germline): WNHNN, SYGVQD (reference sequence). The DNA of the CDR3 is TGCGCCAGCAGTGAGGGTCTCCTAGCGGGAGTACAAGAGACCCAGTACTTC. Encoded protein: CASSEGLLAGVQETQYF.

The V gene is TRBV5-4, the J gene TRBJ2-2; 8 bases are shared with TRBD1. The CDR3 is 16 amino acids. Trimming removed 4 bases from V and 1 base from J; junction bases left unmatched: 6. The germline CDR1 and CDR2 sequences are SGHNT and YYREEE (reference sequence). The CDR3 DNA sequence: TGTGCCAGCAGCCCAGGACAGGGTTGGAACACCGGGGAGCTGTTTTTT. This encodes CASSPGQGWNTGELFF.

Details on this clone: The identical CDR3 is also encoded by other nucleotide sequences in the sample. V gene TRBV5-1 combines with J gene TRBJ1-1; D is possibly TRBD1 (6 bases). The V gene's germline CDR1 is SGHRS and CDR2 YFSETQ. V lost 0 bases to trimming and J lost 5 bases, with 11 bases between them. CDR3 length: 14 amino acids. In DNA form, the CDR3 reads TGCGCCAGCAGCTTGGGACAGGTGGGTACTGAAGCTTTCTTT. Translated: CASSLGQVGTEAFF.

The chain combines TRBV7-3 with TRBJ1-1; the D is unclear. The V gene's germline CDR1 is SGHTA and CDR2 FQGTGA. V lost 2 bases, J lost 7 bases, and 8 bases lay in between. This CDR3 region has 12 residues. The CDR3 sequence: CASSLVAGEAFF. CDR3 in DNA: TGTGCCAGCAGCTTAGTTGCGGGTGAAGCTTTCTTT.

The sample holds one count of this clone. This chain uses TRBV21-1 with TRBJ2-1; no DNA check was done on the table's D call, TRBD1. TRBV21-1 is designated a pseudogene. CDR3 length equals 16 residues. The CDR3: CASSKDGTPSYNEQFF. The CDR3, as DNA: TGTGCCAGCAGCAAAGATGGGACACCTTCCTACAATGAGCAGTTCTTC.

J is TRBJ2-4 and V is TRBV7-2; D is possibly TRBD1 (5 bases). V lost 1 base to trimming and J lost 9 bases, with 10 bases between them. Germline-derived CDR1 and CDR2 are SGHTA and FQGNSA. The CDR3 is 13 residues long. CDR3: CASSLEGWGIQYF. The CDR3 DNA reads TGTGCCAGCAGCTTAGAGGGGTGGGGCATTCAGTACTTC.

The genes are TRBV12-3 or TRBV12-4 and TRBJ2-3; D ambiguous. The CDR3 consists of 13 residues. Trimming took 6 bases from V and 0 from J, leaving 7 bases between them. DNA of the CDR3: TGTGCCAGCAGCCCCCTGAGCACAGATACGCAGTATTTT. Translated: CASSPLSTDTQYF.

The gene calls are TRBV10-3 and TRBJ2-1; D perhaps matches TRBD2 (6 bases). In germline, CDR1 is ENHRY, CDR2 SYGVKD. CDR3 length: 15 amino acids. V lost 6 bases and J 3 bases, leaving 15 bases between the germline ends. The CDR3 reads CAIRLARDGYNEQFF. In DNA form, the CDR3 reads TGTGCCATCAGGCTAGCGCGAGACGGCTACAATGAGCAGTTCTTC.